The 23 T cell receptor beta chains listed next were all sequenced from one sample in a study of CD8 T cells in ankylosing spondylitis. TCRdb called the 5' RACE reads again in MiXCR, with one record for every CDR3 protein. The sample lists some 350,000 distinct CDR3 sequences; about 15% were seen once. The sample taken for sequencing was blood, either unsorted or a sorted T cell fraction (not recorded which). The receptors derive from a male donor with ankylosing spondylitis or in good health (not recorded which).

This clonotype has more than one count but fewer than ten. The rearrangement joins TRBV11-1 to TRBJ2-5; 7 bases fit TRBD2. Germline assignment: CDR1 SGHAT and CDR2 FQDESV (reference sequence). The ends lost 4 bases at V and 7 bases at J; junction bases unmatched: 9. This CDR3 has 14 amino acids. CDR3 sequence: CASSSEGRGGTQYF. Here the CDR3 DNA reads TGTGCCAGCAGCTCAGAAGGGAGGGGAGGGACCCAGTACTTC.

This clonotype appeared many times. J is TRBJ2-1 and V is TRBV3-1, with 10 bases aligning to TRBD2. V lost 6 bases, J lost 2 bases, and 1 base stayed unmatched. Germline V gives CDR1 LGHDT, CDR2 YNNKEL (reference sequence). The CDR3 is made up of 14 amino acids. The CDR3: CASSLAGAYNEQFF. The CDR3 bases are TGTGCCAGCAGTCTAGCGGGGGCCTACAATGAGCAGTTCTTC.

This clonotype was counted only a few times. The gene calls are TRBV7-2 and TRBJ2-4; D is possibly TRBD2 (5 bases). Germline V gives CDR1 SGHTA, CDR2 FQGNSA. The CDR3 is made up of 15 amino acids. Trimming took 3 bases from V and 5 from J, leaving 14 bases between them. The CDR3 DNA reads as TGTGCCAGCAGCTTGGATCCCGGGATCGAAAACATTCAGTACTTC. It is translated as CASSLDPGIENIQYF. Drawing the rest from reference TRBV7-2 and TRBJ2-4, the complete variable domain is GAGVSQSPSNKVTEKGKDVELRCDPISGHTALYWYRQSLGQGLEFLIYFQGNSAPDKSGLPSDRFSAERTGGSVSTLTIQRTQQEDSAVYLCASSLDPGIENIQYFGAGTRLSVL.

The chain carries TRBV10-1 and TRBJ1-5, with 7 bases that match TRBD1. The germline V gene encodes CDR1 WNHNN and CDR2 SYGVQD (reference sequence). This CDR3 is built from 15 residues. After removal of 3 bases from V and 6 bases from J, the junction contained 8 bases not matched to a gene. This CDR3 reads CASSESTGEGQPQHF. CDR3 DNA: TGCGCCAGCAGTGAATCCACAGGGGAGGGTCAGCCCCAGCATTTT.

The chain carries TRBV12-3 or TRBV12-4 and TRBJ1-2; no firm D call. CDR3 length: 12 amino acids. Trimming cost V 0 bases and J 7 bases, with 6 bases left between them. The CDR3 sequence: CASSLASVGYTF. As DNA, the CDR3 is TGTGCCAGCAGTTTAGCGTCGGTTGGCTACACCTTC.

The chain joins TRBV20-1 to TRBJ2-3; D unclear. The germline CDR1 and CDR2 sequences are DFQATT and SNEGSKA (reference sequence). Trimming removed 2 bases from V and 2 bases from J, with 5 bases in between. This CDR3 is built from 12 residues. CDR3: CSARSPTDTQYF. The CDR3, as DNA: TGCAGTGCTAGATCCCCCACAGATACGCAGTATTTT.

This clonotype was observed a handful of times. The V gene is TRBV12-3 or TRBV12-4, the J gene TRBJ2-5; TRBD1 matches 8 bases. This CDR3 spans 15 amino acids. J gave up 2 bases and V 6 bases, and 8 bases lay outside the gene matches. CDR3 coding DNA: TGTGCCAGCAGCCCCCGGGACAGGCGGCAAGAGACCCAGTACTTC. Amino acid sequence: CASSPRDRRQETQYF.

This clonotype occurred a few times. CDR3: CASSLSVGDGAFF. For the CDR3, the DNA is TGCGCCAGCAGCTTATCCGTCGGGGACGGGGCTTTCTTT. The chain uses TRBV5-1 and TRBJ1-1; maybe TRBD1 (5 bases). The CDR3 covers 13 residues. Trimming stripped 2 bases from V and 11 bases from J, with 16 bases between. CDR1 is SGHRS, CDR2 YFSETQ, per germline.

This clonotype was counted many times. The chain uses TRBV5-6 and TRBJ2-5; no definite D call. There are 12 residues in the CDR3. Per germline, CDR1 SGHDT and CDR2 YYEEEE. Deletions cut 0 bases from V and 5 bases from J, with 5 bases between. CDR3 in DNA: TGTGCCAGCAGCTTGGGAGAGGAGACCCAGTACTTC. It codes for CASSLGEETQYF.

The rearrangement joins TRBV20-1 to TRBJ2-1; the D gene is possibly TRBD2 (5 bases). This CDR3 is 14 amino acids long. Germline CDR1 and CDR2: DFQATT and SNEGSKA (reference sequence). V was pared by 3 bases and J by 4 bases, with 13 bases between. CDR3 in DNA: TGCAGTGCTAGGAGCGGAAGGGCTTACAATGAGCAGTTCTTC. This codes for CSARSGRAYNEQFF.

This clonotype occurred a few times. The chain is built from TRBV5-1 and TRBJ2-1, with 9 nucleotides matching TRBD2. Germline CDR1 and CDR2: SGHRS and YFSETQ. Losses at the gene ends were 4 bases for V and 5 bases for J; bases not matched to a gene: 1. There are 13 residues in the CDR3. CDR3 region: CASSRLADNEQFF. Written as DNA, the CDR3 is TGCGCCAGCAGCCGACTAGCGGACAATGAGCAGTTCTTC.

This clonotype was detected a few times. The rearrangement uses TRBV24-1 and TRBJ2-2; D possibly corresponds to TRBD2 (6 bases). Trimming stripped 5 bases from V and 2 bases from J, with 8 bases between. CDR3 length: 14 amino acids. Per the germline V gene, CDR1 is KGHDR and CDR2 is SFDVKD. The CDR3: CATSAGTNTGELFF. The DNA of the CDR3 is TGTGCCACCAGTGCGGGGACTAACACCGGGGAGCTGTTTTTT.

The chain combines TRBV3-1 with TRBJ2-1; no reliable D call. V was cut by 5 bases and J by 4 bases, with 15 bases left in between. The CDR3 is made up of 15 amino acids. Germline CDR1 is LGHDT and CDR2 is YNNKEL (reference sequence). CDR3 sequence: CASSKQVTSYNEQFF. CDR3 DNA: TGTGCCAGCAGCAAACAAGTTACGAGTTACAATGAGCAGTTCTTC.

This clonotype came up a few times. The V gene is TRBV5-1, the J gene TRBJ2-3, with D possibly being TRBD1 (6 bases). The CDR3 spans 13 residues. CDR1 SGHRS and CDR2 YFSETQ come from the germline V gene. V gave up 5 bases and J gave up 2 bases, with 9 bases separating them. The CDR3 nucleotides read TGCGCCAGCAGTACAGGGAACACAGATACGCAGTATTTT. Translation: CASSTGNTDTQYF.

In this sample, this clonotype turned up a few times. This sequence joins TRBV12-3 or TRBV12-4 and TRBJ2-7; weak D call: TRBD2 (6 bases). Trimming removed 2 bases from V and 6 bases from J, with 17 bases in between. The CDR3 has 15 amino acids. The CDR3 DNA is TGTGCCAGCAGTTTATCATCCGGGAGAGGCAGCGAGCAGTACTTC. This gives the protein CASSLSSGRGSEQYF.

The V call is TRBV27, the J call TRBJ2-7; 11 bases line up with TRBD2. Trimming cost V 5 bases and J 3 bases; bases outside gene matches: 12. This CDR3 is built from 17 residues. The germline V gene has CDR1 MNHEY and CDR2 SMNVEV (reference sequence). This chain's CDR3 is CASSPQPIAGGLYEQYF. CDR3 nucleotides: TGTGCCAGCAGTCCCCAACCCATAGCGGGGGGGCTCTACGAGCAGTACTTC.

CDR3 in DNA: TGCAGTGCTAGAGTGGGACACTTCAACCGGGACTCACAAGAGACCCAGTACTTC. This translates into CSARVGHFNRDSQETQYF. The chain couples TRBV20-1 to TRBJ2-5; D is possibly TRBD1 or TRBD2 (6 bases each). Trimming took 1 base from V and 2 from J, leaving 23 bases between them. Germline CDR1 reads DFQATT; CDR2 reads SNEGSKA (reference sequence). The CDR3 consists of 18 residues.

This clonotype was picked up many times. The CDR3 protein is CASMGGYTDTQYF. In DNA form, the CDR3 reads TGCGCCAGCATGGGGGGCTACACAGATACGCAGTATTTT. This rearrangement joins TRBV5-1 to TRBJ2-3; D tentatively fits TRBD1 or TRBD2 (6 bases each). This CDR3 region has 13 residues. Trimming stripped 6 bases from V and 2 bases from J, with 10 bases between. Germline values: CDR1 SGHRS, CDR2 YFSETQ.

A note on this clonotype: With a much larger clone just one base away, this may be a read error. The chain employs TRBV12-3 or TRBV12-4 and TRBJ2-2; D unclear. V was pared by 9 bases and J by 6 bases, with 17 bases between. The CDR3 is 14 residues long. CDR3 in amino acids: CARTPLKGAGELFF. In DNA, the CDR3 is TGTGCCAGGACCCCCCTTAAGGGCGCCGGGGAGCTGTTTTTT.

The CDR3 protein is CASSEAAGGAPYNEQFF. The CDR3 DNA reads as TGTGCCAGCAGTGAAGCGGCCGGGGGGGCCCCCTACAATGAGCAGTTCTTC. The chain joins TRBV6-1 to TRBJ2-1, with TRBD2 matching over 8 bases. With V trimmed by 0 bases and J by 2 bases, 6 bases remained unmatched. The CDR3 length is 17 residues. Germline loops: CDR1 MNHNS, CDR2 SASEGT.

This clonotype has only a few counts. The rearrangement links TRBV15 to TRBJ2-3; D is tentatively TRBD1 or TRBD2 (6 bases each). Trimming took 0 bases from V and 2 from J, leaving 9 bases between them. CDR1 and CDR2 from the germline V gene are LNHNV and YYDKDF (reference sequence). The CDR3 is made up of 15 amino acids. The chain's CDR3 is CATSREGGPTDTQYF. The DNA of the CDR3 is TGTGCCACCAGCAGAGAAGGGGGGCCCACAGATACGCAGTATTTT. The entire variable domain, with the rest obtained from reference TRBV15 and TRBJ2-3, is as follows: DAMVIQNPRYQVTQFGKPVTLSCSQTLNHNVMYWYQQKSSQAPKLLFHYYDKDFNNEADTPDNFQSRRPNTSFCFLDIRSPGLGDTAMYLCATSREGGPTDTQYFGPGTRLTVL.

This clonotype was seen more than once but under ten times. The chain is built from TRBV2 and TRBJ2-2, with TRBD2 matching over 9 bases. Germline V gene sequence: CDR1 SNHLY, CDR2 FYNNEI. The CDR3 contains 15 residues. V lost 4 bases to trimming and J lost 7 bases; unmatched junction nucleotides: 7. The CDR3 here is CASSGGSSGNGELFF. DNA of the CDR3: TGTGCCAGCAGTGGTGGTTCTAGCGGGAACGGGGAGCTGTTTTTT.

This clonotype was seen more than once but under ten times. One end of the junction is discordant with germline, which a read error may explain. The rearrangement uses TRBV7-9 and TRBJ1-1, with D possibly matching TRBD1 (6 bases). This CDR3 spans 14 amino acids. Germline V CDR1 and CDR2: SEHNR, FQNEAQ (reference sequence). The chain's CDR3 is CASILMGGQTEAFF. The DNA of the CDR3 is TGTGCCAGCATCTTAATGGGGGGGCAAACTGAAGCTTTCTTT.